This TCR beta chain was identified during a study of blood T cells in healthy people across ages. It was with a sample-barcoded 5' primer and a J-beta primer mix that a second PCR of about 6 to 11 cycles was run. TCRdb used MiXCR to reprocess the 5' RACE reads, holding one entry per CDR3 protein. The sample has about 2 million distinct CDR3 sequences, about 50% seen once; the top ten hold less than 2.5%. The germline V gene has CDR1 MNHEY and CDR2 SVGEGT. V was clipped by 6 bases and J by 7 bases, with 10 bases between them. The CDR3 covers 11 residues. The source of this sequence is a woman in her thirties or forties in good health. Sequencing was carried out using blood. The rearrangement uses TRBV6-2 or TRBV6-3 and TRBJ2-7; unclear D gene. CDR3 protein: CASRHQWEQYF. CDR3 coding DNA: TGTGCCAGCAGACATCAGTGGGAGCAGTACTTC.